This T cell receptor (beta chain) comes out of a study of Ad26.COV2.S vaccination and SARS-CoV-2 variants. Study background: Donor had been placed in the Ad26.COV2.S arm of the COV1001 trial.

Treatment indicated: around 19 received Ad26.COV2.S at low or high dose, single or two shots; roughly five received placebo; per-sample allocation not given. The samples date from day 63 after the first vaccine or placebo injection. Boston provided a donor who was an adult aged 18-55 years. In germline, CDR1 is MNHEY, CDR2 SMNVEV (reference sequence). This CDR3 has 16 residues. Trimming shortened V by 6 bases and J by 4 bases, and 21 bases separated the two germline ends. TCRdb's table, derived via immunoSEQ multiplex PCR, lists solely in-frame clones and lacks some. The sample carries about 390,000 clones, approximately 91% recorded once. This clone has just one count.

The sequences come from peripheral blood, collected in a trial of Ad26.COV2.S vaccine versus placebo. The sequence was obtained from a person between 18 and 65 years old who received the Ad26.COV2.S COVID-19 vaccine or a placebo. The chain has TRBV27 and TRBJ1-1, with a weak D call TRBD1 (5 bases). The CDR3: CASRPLGVGVGTEAFF. The DNA for the CDR3 is TGTGCCAGCAGGCCTTTGGGTGTGGGGGTCGGCACTGAAGCTTTCTTT.